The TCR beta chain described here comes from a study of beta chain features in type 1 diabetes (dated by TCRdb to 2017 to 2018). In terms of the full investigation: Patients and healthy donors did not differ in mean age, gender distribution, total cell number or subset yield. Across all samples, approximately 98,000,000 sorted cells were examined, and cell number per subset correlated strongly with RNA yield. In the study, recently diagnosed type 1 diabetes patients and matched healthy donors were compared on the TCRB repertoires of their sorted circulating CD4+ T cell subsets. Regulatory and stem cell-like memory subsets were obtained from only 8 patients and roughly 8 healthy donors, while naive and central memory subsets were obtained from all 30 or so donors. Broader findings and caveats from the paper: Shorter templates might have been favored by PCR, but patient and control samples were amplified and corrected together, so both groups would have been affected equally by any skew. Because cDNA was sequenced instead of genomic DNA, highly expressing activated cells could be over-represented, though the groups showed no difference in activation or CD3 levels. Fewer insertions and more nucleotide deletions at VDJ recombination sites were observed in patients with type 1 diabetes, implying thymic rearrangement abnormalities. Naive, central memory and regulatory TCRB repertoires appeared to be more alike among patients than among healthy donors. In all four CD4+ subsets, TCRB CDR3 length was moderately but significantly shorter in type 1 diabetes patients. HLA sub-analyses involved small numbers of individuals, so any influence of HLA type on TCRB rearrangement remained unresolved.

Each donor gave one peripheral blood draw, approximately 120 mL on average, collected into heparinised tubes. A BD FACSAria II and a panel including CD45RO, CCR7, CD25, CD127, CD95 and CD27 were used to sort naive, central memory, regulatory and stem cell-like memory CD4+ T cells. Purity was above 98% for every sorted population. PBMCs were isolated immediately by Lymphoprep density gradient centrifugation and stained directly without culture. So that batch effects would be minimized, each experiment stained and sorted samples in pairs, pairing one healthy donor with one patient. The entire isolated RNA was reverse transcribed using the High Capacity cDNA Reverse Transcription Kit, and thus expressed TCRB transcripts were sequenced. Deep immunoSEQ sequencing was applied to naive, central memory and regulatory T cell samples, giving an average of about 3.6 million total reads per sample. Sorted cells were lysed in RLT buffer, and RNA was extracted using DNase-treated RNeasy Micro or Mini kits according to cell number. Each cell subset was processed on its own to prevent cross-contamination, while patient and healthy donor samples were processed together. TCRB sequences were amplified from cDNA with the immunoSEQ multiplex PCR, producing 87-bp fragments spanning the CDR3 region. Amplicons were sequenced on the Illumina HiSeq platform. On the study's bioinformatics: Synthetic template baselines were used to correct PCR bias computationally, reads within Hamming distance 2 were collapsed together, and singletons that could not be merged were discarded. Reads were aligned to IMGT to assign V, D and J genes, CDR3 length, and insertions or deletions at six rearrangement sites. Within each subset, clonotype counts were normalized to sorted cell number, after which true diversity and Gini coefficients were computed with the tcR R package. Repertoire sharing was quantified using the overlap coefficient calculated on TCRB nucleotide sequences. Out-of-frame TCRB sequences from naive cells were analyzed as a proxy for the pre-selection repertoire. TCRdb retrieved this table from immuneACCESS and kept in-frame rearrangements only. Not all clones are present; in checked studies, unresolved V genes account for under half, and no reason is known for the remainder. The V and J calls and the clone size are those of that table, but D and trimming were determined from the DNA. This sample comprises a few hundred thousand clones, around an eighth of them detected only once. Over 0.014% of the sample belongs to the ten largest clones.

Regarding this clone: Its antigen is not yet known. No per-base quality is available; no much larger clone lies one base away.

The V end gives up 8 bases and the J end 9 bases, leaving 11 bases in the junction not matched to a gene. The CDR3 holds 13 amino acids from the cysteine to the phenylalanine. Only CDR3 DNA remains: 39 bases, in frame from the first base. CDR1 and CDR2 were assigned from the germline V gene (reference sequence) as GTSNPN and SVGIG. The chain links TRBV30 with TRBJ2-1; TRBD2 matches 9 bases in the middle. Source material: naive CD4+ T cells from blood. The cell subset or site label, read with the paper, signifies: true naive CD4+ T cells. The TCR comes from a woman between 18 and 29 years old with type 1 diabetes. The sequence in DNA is TGTGCCAGCGTAGTAGCGGGAGCGAGTGAGCAGTTCTTC. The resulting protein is CASVVAGASEQFF.